The present T cell receptor beta chain was sequenced within a study of T-cell reconstitution after alpha-beta-depleted transplantation in children. As it was prepared, the TCRbeta library received unique molecular identifiers. Using its own MiXCR run on the PCR reads, TCRdb lists one record per CDR3 protein. The sample records around 500,000 distinct CDR3 sequences, 20% to 25% being singletons. General study points: As was reported, about two months after transplant, alpha-beta T cells came from several hundred expanded graft clones.

Of note for this clonotype: Its matching antigen is unknown.

After removal of 3 bases from V and 9 bases from J, the junction contained 12 bases not matched to a gene. The CDR3 is made up of 16 amino acids. The chain joins TRBV12-3 or TRBV12-4 to TRBJ2-1, with TRBD1 matching over 9 bases. Sequenced material: PBMCs, mostly from graft donor cells, taken 360 days after TCRalphabeta/CD19-depleted stem cell transplant. The clonotype comes from a boy less than two years old who had a stem cell transplant for acute myeloid leukemia, so the T cells may come from the graft donor. The CDR3 sequence: CASSFSRTGVYAEQFF. DNA of the CDR3: TGTGCCAGCAGTTTTTCTAGGACAGGGGTGTATGCTGAGCAGTTCTTC.